These 6 T cell receptor beta chains were all obtained from the same sample, sequenced in a study of T cell repertoires in cytomegalovirus infection. One entry per CDR3 protein, called by TCRdb with MiXCR from the reads. Of about 140,000 distinct CDR3 sequences in the sample, 5.5% to 7% were seen once. Sequencing was done on a sample of PBMCs. The receptors shown here come from a human donor in good health (CMV status not recorded). Some clones in this sample may be carry-over from other donors' samples.

This clonotype appeared a few times. The rearrangement joins TRBV6-2 or TRBV6-3 to TRBJ2-7; D is possibly TRBD2 (6 bases). The CDR3 is made up of 12 amino acids. The germline V gene encodes CDR1 MNHEY and CDR2 SVGEGT. Trimming shortened V by 5 bases and J by 6 bases, and 11 bases separated the two germline ends. The CDR3 region has the DNA TGTGCCAGCAGTCCTCCGGGACTCGAGCAGTACTTC. Protein sequence: CASSPPGLEQYF.

The sample holds many counts of this clonotype. The CDR3 coding sequence is TGTGCCAGCAGCGGGGGGACAGGGTTAGGGACCATAGGGGAAAAACTGTTTTTT. Its translation: CASSGGTGLGTIGEKLFF. This chain links TRBV7-2 with TRBJ1-4, with 9 positions matching TRBD1. The J segment lost 8 bases and the V segment lost 5 bases, leaving 18 bases of the junction unmatched. The CDR3 loop spans 18 amino acids. The germline V gene has CDR1 SGHTA and CDR2 FQGNSA.

This clonotype came up many times. The chain is built from TRBV20-1 and TRBJ1-1; no definite D call. This CDR3 has 13 amino acids. Germline lookup yields CDR1 DFQATT and CDR2 SNEGSKA (reference sequence). The V gene lost 0 bases and the J gene lost 9 bases, with 14 bases spanning the gap. The CDR3 DNA reads as TGCAGTGCTAGAGATTACAGACATCAGCAAGCTTTCTTT. Its translation is CSARDYRHQQAFF.

This sequence joins TRBV5-1 and TRBJ1-1; D not certain. The CDR3 runs to 13 residues. Germline CDR1 and CDR2: SGHRS and YFSETQ. The V end lost 4 bases, the J end lost 8 bases, and 15 bases lay between the germline ends. In DNA form, the CDR3 reads TGCGCCAGCAGCCCAGGCGGGGAGCTGGAAGCTTTCTTT. Encoded protein: CASSPGGELEAFF.

Concerning this clonotype itself: A much larger clone is a single base away; this may be a read error. V and J are TRBV19 and TRBJ1-2, with D unclear. This CDR3 spans 12 amino acids. V lost 4 bases and J 5 bases, leaving 8 bases between the germline ends. From germline, CDR1 is LNHDA and CDR2 SQIVND (reference sequence). CDR3 region: CASSSVEYGYTF. The DNA of the CDR3 is TGTGCCAGTAGTAGCGTGGAGTATGGCTACACCTTC.

Ten or more counts support this clonotype. V and J are TRBV6-1 and TRBJ1-4; D gene unclear. Germline CDR1 and CDR2: MNHNS and SASEGT. The CDR3 extends over 15 amino acids. V was pared by 5 bases and J by 0 bases, with 10 bases between. Here the CDR3 reads CASSPRWTTNEKLFF. In DNA, the CDR3 is TGTGCCAGCAGTCCCCGTTGGACAACTAATGAAAAACTGTTTTTT.